These 25 T cell receptor beta chains originate from one sample sequenced in a study of regulatory T cells in long-lasting Graves disease. Time point specified: persistent/refractory GD, antithyroid drugs over 5 years with positive TRAb. The TCR library was made from RNA that had been extracted from PBMCs in TRIzol. Relying on iRepertoire HTBI primers and Arm-PCR of CDR3 regions, the team built TCR beta libraries. TCRdb itself ran the multiplex PCR reads through MiXCR, one entry per CDR3 protein. This sample has about 660,000 distinct CDR3 sequences; roughly 30% occur once, and the top ten carry 40% to 50%. The sequencing here drew on peripheral blood mononuclear cells (PBMCs), taken when the disease was refractory, from a patient treated with antithyroid drugs. Receptor source: a female donor with Graves disease.

This chain uses TRBV29-1 with TRBJ1-2; 9 bases line up with TRBD1. Germline V gene data show CDR1 as SQVTM and CDR2 as ANQGSEA. This CDR3 region has 15 residues. Trimming took 4 bases from V and 7 from J; bases not matched to a gene: 13. The DNA for the CDR3 is TGCAGCGTTGCCGGGGGACAGGGAGATTCTAGTGGCTACACCTTC. This codes for CSVAGGQGDSSGYTF.

The rearrangement links TRBV6-2 or TRBV6-3 to TRBJ1-5; D might be TRBD1 (6 bases). Per the germline V gene, CDR1 is MNHEY and CDR2 is SVGEGT. The CDR3 is made up of 13 amino acids. The CDR3 DNA reads TGTGGTTGCGGGCAGGGGATAAATCAGCCCCAGCATTTT. It encodes CGCGQGINQPQHF.

This chain uses TRBV3-1 with TRBJ1-1; 7 nucleotides line up with TRBD1. Germline trimming cut 0 bases from V and 3 bases from J; bases unmatched to any gene: 7. The germline gives CDR1 LGHDT, CDR2 YNNKEL (reference sequence). This CDR3 comprises 16 residues. Here the CDR3 reads CASSQDSGGIHTEAFF. For the CDR3, the DNA is TGTGCCAGCAGCCAAGATTCAGGGGGAATTCACACTGAAGCTTTCTTT.

This clonotype was picked up a small number of times. The chain carries TRBV27 and TRBJ1-1; D is perhaps TRBD1 (5 bases). Germline values: CDR1 MNHEY, CDR2 SMNVEV (reference sequence). The V and J ends lost 6 bases and 4 bases respectively, with 15 bases between them. The CDR3 consists of 14 residues. CDR3 protein: CASSPVSGGTEAFF. In DNA, the CDR3 is TGTGCCAGCAGCCCCGTTTCCGGGGGCACTGAAGCTTTCTTT.

This chain uses TRBV19 with TRBJ1-1; no reliable D call. This CDR3 is 14 amino acids long. Germline V gene sequence: CDR1 LNHDA, CDR2 SQIVND (reference sequence). The ends were cut back, 1 base at V and 5 bases at J, with 11 bases in the middle. CDR3 nucleotide sequence: TGTGCCAGTAGTATAGCAGGTCCGGGGACTGAAGCTTTCTTT. This sequence encodes CASSIAGPGTEAFF.

About this clonotype: A much larger clone differs from this one at a single base, so this may be a read error. CDR3 region: CAISEALRDGVYEQYF. CDR3 nucleotides: TGTGCCATCAGTGAGGCACTCCGGGACGGGGTCTACGAGCAGTACTTC. This chain joins TRBV10-3 and TRBJ2-7; D could derive from TRBD1 or TRBD2 (5 bases each). Trimming shortened V by 2 bases and J by 3 bases, and 17 bases separated the two germline ends. Germline loops: CDR1 ENHRY, CDR2 SYGVKD. The CDR3 spans 16 residues.

The rearrangement uses TRBV2 and TRBJ1-2, with TRBD1 matching over 9 bases. J was trimmed by 8 bases and V by 6 bases; bases with no gene match: 10. The CDR3 has 14 amino acids. Germline V CDR1 and CDR2: SNHLY, FYNNEI. CDR3 sequence: CASSQVHRGRGYTF. The CDR3 DNA reads as TGTGCCAGCAGCCAAGTCCACAGGGGGCGAGGCTACACCTTC.

Concerning this clonotype itself: A far larger clone is only one base removed, so a read error is likely. The chain links TRBV3-1 to TRBJ1-4; D gene unclear. Germline V gives CDR1 LGHDT, CDR2 YNNKEL (reference sequence). CDR3 length equals 15 residues. CDR3 sequence (DNA): TGTGCCAGCTCACCGGACGGTGCAACTGATGAAAAACTGTTTTTT. It translates to CASSPDGATDEKLFF.

In this sample, this clonotype turned up a few times. The chain links TRBV6-1 to TRBJ1-2; 8 bases align to TRBD1. Germline values: CDR1 MNHNS, CDR2 SASEGT. The CDR3 has 17 amino acids. J was trimmed by 0 bases and V by 6 bases; bases with no gene match: 12. The CDR3 nucleotides read TGTGCCAGCAGGTCAATCCGGGGACAGGTTGCTAACTATGGCTACACCTTC. Translated: CASRSIRGQVANYGYTF.

The J gene is TRBJ2-7, the V gene TRBV3-1; 9 bases are shared with TRBD2. Germline trimming cut 3 bases from V and 5 bases from J; bases unmatched to any gene: 8. From germline, CDR1 is LGHDT and CDR2 YNNKEL (reference sequence). The CDR3 extends over 15 amino acids. The CDR3 reads CASSHQREAIDEQYF. DNA of the CDR3: TGTGCCAGCAGCCACCAGCGGGAGGCCATAGACGAGCAGTACTTC.

This clonotype was detected only a few times. The V call is TRBV3-1, the J call TRBJ1-1; no reliable D call. The CDR3 is 15 amino acids. V was clipped by 0 bases and J by 1 base, with 9 bases between them. Germline CDR1 LGHDT, CDR2 YNNKEL (reference sequence). CDR3 sequence reads: CASSQDPGPNTEAFF. The CDR3 coding sequence is TGTGCCAGCAGCCAAGATCCGGGCCCGAACACTGAAGCTTTCTTT. Full variable domain (outside the CDR3, taken from reference TRBV3-1 and TRBJ1-1): DTAVSQTPKYLVTQMGNDKSIKCEQNLGHDTMYWYKQDSKKFLKIMFSYNNKELIINETVPNRFSPKSPDKAHLNLHINSLELGDSAVYFCASSQDPGPNTEAFFGQGTRLTVV.

The chain couples TRBV20-1 to TRBJ1-6, with D possibly matching TRBD1 (6 bases). V shed 7 bases and J shed 7 bases, with 14 bases lying between them. The CDR3 loop spans 13 amino acids. The germline V gene encodes CDR1 DFQATT and CDR2 SNEGSKA (reference sequence). The CDR3 DNA sequence: TGCAGTGTTCCTCGGGGGCCCAATTCACCCCTCCACTTT. Its protein is CSVPRGPNSPLHF.

This chain uses TRBV5-4 with TRBJ2-7; 8 bases are shared with TRBD1. Trimming removed 4 bases from V and 1 base from J; junction bases left unmatched: 4. The CDR3 is made up of 14 amino acids. Germline values: CDR1 SGHNT, CDR2 YYREEE (reference sequence). The chain's CDR3 is CASSGTGDSYEQYF. In DNA, the CDR3 is TGTGCCAGCAGCGGGACAGGCGATTCCTACGAGCAGTACTTC.

The rearrangement uses TRBV6-5 and TRBJ2-1, with D perhaps TRBD2 (5 bases). Germline V gene data show CDR1 as MNHEY and CDR2 as SVGAGI. With 0 bases removed from V and 9 bases from J, the gap between germline ends came to 9 bases. The CDR3 is 13 residues long. DNA for the CDR3: TGTGCCAGCAGTTACTCACGAGGGTCTGAGCAGTTCTTC. It translates to CASSYSRGSEQFF.

The genes are TRBV12-3 or TRBV12-4 and TRBJ1-2; no clear D gene. The CDR3 has 14 amino acids. Trimming cost V 4 bases and J 4 bases, with 13 bases left between them. CDR3 DNA: TGTGCCAGCAGTTCCTCTCCGGTGAGCTATGGCTACACCTTC. This sequence encodes CASSSSPVSYGYTF.

The chain combines TRBV20-1 with TRBJ2-7, with TRBD1 matching over 10 bases. Per germline, CDR1 DFQATT and CDR2 SNEGSKA (reference sequence). V dropped 1 base and J dropped 0; count of bases not matched to a gene: 3. CDR3 length: 15 residues. The CDR3 here is CSARGGQGYSYEQYF. For the CDR3, the DNA is TGCAGTGCTAGAGGGGGACAGGGGTACTCCTACGAGCAGTACTTC.

This clonotype was counted between two and nine times. The chain is built from TRBV11-2 and TRBJ1-2, with D possibly being TRBD1 (6 bases). The CDR3 spans 14 residues. Germline CDR1 is SGHAT and CDR2 is FQNNGV. With 2 bases removed from V and 6 bases from J, the gap between germline ends came to 13 bases. The CDR3 DNA sequence: TGTGCCAGCAGCTTACTGACTAACAGGGATGGCTACACCTTC. Its translation: CASSLLTNRDGYTF.

This chain connects TRBV5-1 to TRBJ1-1; 10 nucleotides agree with TRBD1. The CDR3 spans 15 residues. V was pared by 3 bases and J by 2 bases, with 4 bases of the junction left unmatched. Germline CDR1 is SGHRS and CDR2 is YFSETQ. The chain's CDR3 is CASSSTGGPNTEAFF. The CDR3 region has the DNA TGCGCCAGCAGCTCGACAGGGGGCCCAAACACTGAAGCTTTCTTT.

The chain links TRBV20-1 to TRBJ2-7; D is unclear. V was shortened by 3 bases and J by 0 bases, with 9 bases between the two germline ends. The CDR3 has 13 amino acids. Germline CDR1 is DFQATT and CDR2 is SNEGSKA (reference sequence). Here the CDR3 DNA reads TGCAGTGCTAGTAAGGAGAACTCCTACGAGCAGTACTTC. It encodes CSASKENSYEQYF.

This clonotype was seen many times. The V call is TRBV7-9, the J call TRBJ1-1, with TRBD1 matching 10 bases. Per the germline V gene, CDR1 is SEHNR and CDR2 is FQNEAQ (reference sequence). This CDR3 is 17 amino acids long. Trimming took 5 bases from V and 4 from J; bases not matched to a gene: 13. For the CDR3, the DNA is TGTGCCAGCAGCCAAAGATCGGGACAGGGGATTCGCACTGAAGCTTTCTTT. This sequence encodes CASSQRSGQGIRTEAFF.

The chain is built from TRBV6-1 and TRBJ2-6; a weak D match, TRBD1 (5 bases). Trimming removed 6 bases from V and 0 bases from J, with 9 bases in between. CDR3 length equals 15 residues. Germline values: CDR1 MNHNS, CDR2 SASEGT. CDR3 in DNA: TGTGCCAGCAGGGACATACCCTCTGGGGCCAACGTCCTGACTTTC. This gives the protein CASRDIPSGANVLTF.

This clonotype has a count of ten or more. V is TRBV28 and J is TRBJ2-4; D gene ambiguous. Germline V lookup: CDR1 MDHEN, CDR2 SYDVKM. This CDR3 has 16 residues. The ends were cut back, 3 bases at V and 0 bases at J, with 12 bases in the middle. CDR3 in DNA: TGTGCCAGCAGTTTGGTTAGGGAACTAGCCAAAAACATTCAGTACTTC. Its translation is CASSLVRELAKNIQYF.

The table lists this clonotype with many counts. This chain uses TRBV11-2 with TRBJ1-5, with D perhaps matching TRBD1 (5 bases). Trimming stripped 2 bases from V and 2 bases from J, with 10 bases between. The CDR3 is 15 amino acids. Germline lookup yields CDR1 SGHAT and CDR2 FQNNGV. DNA for the CDR3: TGTGCCAGCAGCTTACTGGGGACGGGCAATCAGCCCCAGCATTTT. Its protein is CASSLLGTGNQPQHF.

This clonotype has a handful of counts. The chain has TRBV5-1 and TRBJ1-6, with D possibly TRBD1 on 5 matching bases. Trimming removed 0 bases from V and 12 bases from J, with 10 bases in between. The CDR3 length is 13 residues. Germline V gene data show CDR1 as SGHRS and CDR2 as YFSETQ. The CDR3 is CASSLAERGPLHF. CDR3 in DNA: TGCGCCAGCAGCTTGGCCGAGAGGGGACCCCTCCACTTT.

CDR3 DNA: TGTGCCAGCACCCCTTACTTGGGGACAGGGCCGCCAGGACTGTTTTTT. Translating gives CASTPYLGTGPPGLFF. V usage is TRBV28 and J usage is TRBJ1-4, with 9 nucleotides matching TRBD1. This CDR3 contains 16 residues. After removal of 7 bases from V and 13 bases from J, the junction contained 19 bases not matched to a gene. In germline, CDR1 is MDHEN, CDR2 SYDVKM.